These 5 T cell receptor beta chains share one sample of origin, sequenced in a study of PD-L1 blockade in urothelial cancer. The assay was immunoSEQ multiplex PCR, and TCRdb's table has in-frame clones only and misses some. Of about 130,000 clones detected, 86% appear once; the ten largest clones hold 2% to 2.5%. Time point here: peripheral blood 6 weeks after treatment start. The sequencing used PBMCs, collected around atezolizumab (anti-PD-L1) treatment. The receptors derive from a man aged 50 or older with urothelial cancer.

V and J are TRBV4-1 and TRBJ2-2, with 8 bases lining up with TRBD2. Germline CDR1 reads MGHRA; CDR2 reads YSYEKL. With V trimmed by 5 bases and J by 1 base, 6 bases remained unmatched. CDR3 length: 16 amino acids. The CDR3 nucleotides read TGCGCCAGCAGCTCACCTCGGGAGGGGAACACCGGGGAGCTGTTTTTT. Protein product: CASSSPREGNTGELFF.

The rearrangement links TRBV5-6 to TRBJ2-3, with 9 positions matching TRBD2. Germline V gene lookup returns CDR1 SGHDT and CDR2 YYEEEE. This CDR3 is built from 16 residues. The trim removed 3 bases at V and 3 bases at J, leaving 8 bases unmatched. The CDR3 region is CASSSLGAGGTDTQYF. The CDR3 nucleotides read TGTGCCAGCAGCTCCCTAGGGGCGGGAGGGACAGATACGCAGTATTTT.

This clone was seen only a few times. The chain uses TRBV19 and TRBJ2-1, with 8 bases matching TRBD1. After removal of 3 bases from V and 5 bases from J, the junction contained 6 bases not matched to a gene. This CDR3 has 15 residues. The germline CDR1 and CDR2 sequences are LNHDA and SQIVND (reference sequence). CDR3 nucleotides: TGTGCCAGTAGTATGAGGGACAGGAGAGACAATGAGCAGTTCTTC. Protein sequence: CASSMRDRRDNEQFF.

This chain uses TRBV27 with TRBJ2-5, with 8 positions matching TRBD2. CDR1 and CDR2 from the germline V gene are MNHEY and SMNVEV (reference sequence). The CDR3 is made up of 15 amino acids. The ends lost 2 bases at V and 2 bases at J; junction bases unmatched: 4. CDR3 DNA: TGTGCCAGCAGTTTACGGCCTAGCGGGCAAGAGACCCAGTACTTC. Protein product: CASSLRPSGQETQYF.

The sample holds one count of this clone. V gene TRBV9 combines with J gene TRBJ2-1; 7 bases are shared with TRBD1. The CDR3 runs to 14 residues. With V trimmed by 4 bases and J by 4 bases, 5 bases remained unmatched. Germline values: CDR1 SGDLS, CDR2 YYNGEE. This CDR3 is CASSPGTAYNEQFF. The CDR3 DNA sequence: TGTGCCAGCAGCCCGGGGACAGCTTACAATGAGCAGTTCTTC.